The 3 T cell receptor beta chains below were found in one sample sequenced in a study of shared T cell receptors in the human thymus (dated by TCRdb to the early 2020s). The method was the immunoSEQ multiplex PCR assay. This immuneACCESS table, as held by TCRdb, lists in-frame sequences with V and J called but not all clones. Of the missing ones, under half trace to an unresolved V gene in checked studies; the others have no known cause. Present in this sample are just under 550,000 clones, about 80% of which were seen just once. Around 0.012% of the sample lies in the top ten. Separately, the same data were catalogued under a study of human thymus T cells.

The material sequenced was thymocytes. These receptors were obtained from a boy younger than two with a congenital heart defect. Donor details come from another sample of the same person, matched by shared clones.

This clone appeared a single time. This chain connects TRBV18 to TRBJ2-5; the D gene is possibly TRBD1 (6 bases). There are 15 residues in the CDR3. V lost 5 bases, J lost 3 bases, and 16 bases lay in between. Germline V CDR1 and CDR2: KGHSH, LQKENI. DNA for the CDR3: TGTGCCAGCTCATCAAACCGCAACAGGGAAGAGACCCAGTACTTC. Its protein is CASSSNRNREETQYF.

This rearrangement joins TRBV4-3 to TRBJ2-7; TRBD2 agrees at 10 bases. This CDR3 spans 19 amino acids. J lost 0 bases, V lost 0 bases, and 11 bases had no gene match. Germline loops: CDR1 LGHNA, CDR2 YSLEER. The chain's CDR3 is CASSQDREREGPTSYEQYF. The CDR3 DNA reads TGCGCCAGCAGCCAAGATCGAGAGCGGGAGGGCCCAACCTCCTACGAGCAGTACTTC.

The V and J genes are TRBV2 and TRBJ1-4; 9 bases are a match to TRBD1. The V and J ends lost 6 bases and 5 bases, in that order; junction bases with no gene match: 4. There are 14 residues in the CDR3. CDR1 and CDR2 (germline): SNHLY, FYNNEI. The DNA for the CDR3 is TGTGCCAGCAGGGAGACAGGGGGGAATGAAAAACTGTTTTTT. This translates into CASRETGGNEKLFF.